A selection of T cell receptor beta chains follows, all from one sample in a study of CD8 T cells in ankylosing spondylitis. TCRdb ran MiXCR on the 5' RACE reads and lists one entry per CDR3 protein. The sample holds 200,000 to 300,000 distinct CDR3 sequences, 7% to 10% seen once. Material for sequencing was blood, either unsorted or a sorted T cell fraction (not recorded which). All receptors derive from a female donor with ankylosing spondylitis or in good health (not recorded which). CDR3s leave out the opening cysteine and the closing phenylalanine or tryptophan. The order of the fields is V gene, J gene, CDR3 protein.

v_call: TRBV12-3/TRBV12-4
j_call: TRBJ2-1
cdr3_aa: ASSPAGLSAYNEQF

v_call: TRBV6-1
j_call: TRBJ1-1
cdr3_aa: ASIFTITNTEAF

v_call: TRBV6-2/TRBV6-3
j_call: TRBJ2-7
cdr3_aa: ASSSPAGATYEQY

v_call: TRBV28
j_call: TRBJ1-5
cdr3_aa: ASSLSPYSQPQH

v_call: TRBV4-3
j_call: TRBJ2-1
cdr3_aa: ASSQDGRAGGLYEQF

v_call: TRBV6-4
j_call: TRBJ2-5
cdr3_aa: ASRAGRETQY

v_call: TRBV11-2
j_call: TRBJ2-1
cdr3_aa: ASSSRADEQF

v_call: TRBV7-9
j_call: TRBJ2-1
cdr3_aa: ASSFKPGRYNEQF

v_call: TRBV7-6
j_call: TRBJ2-3
cdr3_aa: ASATGEADTQY

v_call: TRBV13
j_call: TRBJ2-1
cdr3_aa: ASSFPPSGRAVVEQF

v_call: TRBV12-3/TRBV12-4
j_call: TRBJ2-2
cdr3_aa: ASSFGLAGTGELF

v_call: TRBV7-9
j_call: TRBJ2-1
cdr3_aa: ASSSVGGEQF

v_call: TRBV9
j_call: TRBJ2-1
cdr3_aa: ASSVDTGPYNEQF

v_call: TRBV2
j_call: TRBJ2-3
cdr3_aa: ASQGHADTQY

v_call: TRBV6-6
j_call: TRBJ1-1
cdr3_aa: ASSFRQTEAF

v_call: TRBV6-5
j_call: TRBJ2-7
cdr3_aa: ASRQGVYEQY

v_call: TRBV27
j_call: TRBJ2-1
cdr3_aa: ASSFSSGYNEQF

v_call: TRBV4-3
j_call: TRBJ2-1
cdr3_aa: ASSQGWREWNEQF

v_call: TRBV6-2/TRBV6-3
j_call: TRBJ2-1
cdr3_aa: ASSNRGYPSGYNEQF

v_call: TRBV6-2/TRBV6-3
j_call: TRBJ1-5
cdr3_aa: ASSYSSVGQPQH

v_call: TRBV7-9
j_call: TRBJ2-2
cdr3_aa: ASSLGTSGYTGELF

v_call: TRBV3-1
j_call: TRBJ2-6
cdr3_aa: ASSPGLPGGNVLT

v_call: TRBV12-3/TRBV12-4
j_call: TRBJ1-6
cdr3_aa: ASSLSGDIGDSPLH

v_call: TRBV6-2/TRBV6-3
j_call: TRBJ1-1
cdr3_aa: ASSYSTTLDKLNTEAF

v_call: TRBV7-9
j_call: TRBJ2-7
cdr3_aa: ASAGGRSYEQY

v_call: TRBV10-3
j_call: TRBJ2-1
cdr3_aa: AIRASQGNEQF

v_call: TRBV6-2/TRBV6-3
j_call: TRBJ2-2
cdr3_aa: ATKLEAGELF

v_call: TRBV7-4
j_call: TRBJ1-1
cdr3_aa: ASSLVGTGESGEAF

v_call: TRBV5-5
j_call: TRBJ2-4
cdr3_aa: ASSGRTGGSMDIQY

v_call: TRBV29-1
j_call: TRBJ2-1
cdr3_aa: SVDQGLATHNEQF

v_call: TRBV7-9
j_call: TRBJ1-1
cdr3_aa: ALSTENTEAF

v_call: TRBV3-1
j_call: TRBJ2-3
cdr3_aa: ASSLGLADTDTQY

v_call: TRBV6-2/TRBV6-3
j_call: TRBJ2-1
cdr3_aa: ASSYLGWDEQF

v_call: TRBV12-3/TRBV12-4
j_call: TRBJ1-2
cdr3_aa: ASSLSQGLGYT

v_call: TRBV20-1
j_call: TRBJ1-1
cdr3_aa: SIDRANTEAF

v_call: TRBV28
j_call: TRBJ2-7
cdr3_aa: ASSGGGHGLYEQY

v_call: TRBV4-3
j_call: TRBJ1-1
cdr3_aa: ASSQDISADEAF

v_call: TRBV7-9
j_call: TRBJ1-2
cdr3_aa: ASSLREPWSPYGYT

v_call: TRBV20-1
j_call: TRBJ2-5
cdr3_aa: SARDARQGGETQY

v_call: TRBV3-1
j_call: TRBJ2-1
cdr3_aa: ASSQEWLAGGEQF

v_call: TRBV7-2
j_call: TRBJ2-2
cdr3_aa: ASSPRTVANTGELF

v_call: TRBV28
j_call: TRBJ2-3
cdr3_aa: ASSYSLGLADTDTQY

v_call: TRBV20-1
j_call: TRBJ2-1
cdr3_aa: SARTPSSGSYNEQF

v_call: TRBV7-2
j_call: TRBJ2-7
cdr3_aa: ASSLDAGFYEQY

v_call: TRBV29-1
j_call: TRBJ1-1
cdr3_aa: SVDNRRGGLGEAF

v_call: TRBV7-8
j_call: TRBJ1-6
cdr3_aa: ASSLVLQANSPLH

v_call: TRBV12-3/TRBV12-4
j_call: TRBJ1-5
cdr3_aa: ASSLNLGGQPQH

v_call: TRBV7-6
j_call: TRBJ2-7
cdr3_aa: ASSRGGYEQY

v_call: TRBV12-3/TRBV12-4
j_call: TRBJ1-5
cdr3_aa: ASRPTGDNQPQH

v_call: TRBV2
j_call: TRBJ1-1
cdr3_aa: AGRITLNTEAF